This paragraph reports one T cell receptor beta chain. A second PCR of 7 to 11 cycles used a sample-barcoded 5' primer and a J-beta primer mix. MiXCR was run by TCRdb on the 5' RACE reads, yielding one entry per CDR3 protein. The sample shows fewer than 800,000 distinct CDR3 sequences, 25% of them seen only once. This entry is derived from a study of blood T cells in healthy people across ages. Per germline, CDR1 SGHTA and CDR2 FQGNSA. CDR3 length equals 15 residues. Trimming removed 3 bases at V and 5 bases at J, with 16 bases between. The sample was also reused in another study, on T cells of mothers and their children. That work states: Material was donated by three healthy Caucasian mothers and their six children.

This TCR was recovered from a boy aged 5-17 years in good health. V and J are TRBV7-2 and TRBJ1-2; D remains unclear. Material: blood. CDR3 DNA sequence: TGTGCCAGCAGCTTCGACGGCTATGGGGTATATGGCTACACCTTC. Translating it yields CASSFDGYGVYGYTF.